The TCR beta chain described here comes from a study of blood T cell repertoires in COVID-19. Study at large: The United States, Italy and Spain were the sources of the acute and convalescent COVID-19 samples. Sample material is recorded as cDNA or gDNA derived from T cells, B-cell-depleted T cells, or PBMCs.

This clone has only a few counts. As originally analysed: Cell counts per sample came from amplifying reference gene primers. Data came from immunoSEQ multiplex PCR; TCRdb stores just in-frame clones and leaves some out. That table furnishes V, J and clone size, whereas the DNA furnished D and trimming. The sample shows under 300,000 clones, about 83% of them seen only once. Germline CDR1 is MGHRA and CDR2 is YSYEKL. This CDR3 comprises 15 residues. Losses at the gene ends were 4 bases for V and 7 bases for J; bases not matched to a gene: 8. The material sequenced was peripheral blood. The TCR originated in a human donor in a cohort sampled during active COVID-19. The rearrangement uses TRBV4-1 and TRBJ2-1; 9 bases agree with TRBD2. The CDR3 coding sequence is TGCGCCAGCAGCCCGGGGCGGGGGGGCAAGAATGAGCAGTTCTTC. It specifies CASSPGRGGKNEQFF.